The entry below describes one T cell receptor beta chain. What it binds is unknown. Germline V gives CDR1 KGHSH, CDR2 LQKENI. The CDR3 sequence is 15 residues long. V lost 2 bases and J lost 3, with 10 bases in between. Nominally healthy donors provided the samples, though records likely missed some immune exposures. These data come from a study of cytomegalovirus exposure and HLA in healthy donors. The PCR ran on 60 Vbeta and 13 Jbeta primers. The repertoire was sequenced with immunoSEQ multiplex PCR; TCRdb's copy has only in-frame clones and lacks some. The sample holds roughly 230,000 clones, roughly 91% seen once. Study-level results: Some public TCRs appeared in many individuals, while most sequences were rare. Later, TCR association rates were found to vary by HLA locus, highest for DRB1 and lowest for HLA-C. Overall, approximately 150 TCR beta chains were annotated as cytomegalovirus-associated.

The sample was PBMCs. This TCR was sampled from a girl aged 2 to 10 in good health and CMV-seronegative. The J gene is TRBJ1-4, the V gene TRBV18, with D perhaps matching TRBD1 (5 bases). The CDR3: CASSPGASANEKLFF. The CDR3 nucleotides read TGTGCCAGCTCACCAGGGGCTAGTGCTAATGAAAAACTGTTTTTT. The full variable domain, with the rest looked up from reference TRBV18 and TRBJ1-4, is NAGVMQNPRHLVRRRGQEARLRCSPMKGHSHVYWYRQLPEEGLKFMVYLQKENIIDESGMPKERFSAEFPKEGPSILRIQQVVRGDSAAYFCASSPGASANEKLFFGSGTQLSVL.